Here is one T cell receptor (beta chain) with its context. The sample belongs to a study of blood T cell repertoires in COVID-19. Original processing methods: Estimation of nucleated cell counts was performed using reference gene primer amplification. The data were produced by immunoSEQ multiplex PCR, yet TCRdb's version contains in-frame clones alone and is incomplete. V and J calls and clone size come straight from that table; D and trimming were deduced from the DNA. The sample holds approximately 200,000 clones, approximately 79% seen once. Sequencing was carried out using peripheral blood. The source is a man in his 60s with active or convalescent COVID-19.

The CDR3 loop reads CASRARELVDTQYF. The CDR3 DNA follows: TGCGCCAGCAGAGCTCGGGAATTGGTAGATACGCAGTATTTT. The chain couples TRBV5-1 to TRBJ2-3; D is possibly TRBD2 (5 bases). CDR1 and CDR2 from the germline V gene are SGHRS and YFSETQ. V was shortened by 5 bases and J by 5 bases, with 15 bases between the two germline ends. The CDR3 contains 14 residues. The full variable domain, completed using reference TRBV5-1 and TRBJ2-3, is KAGVTQTPRYLIKTRGQQVTLSCSPISGHRSVSWYQQTPGQGLQFLFEYFSETQRNKGNFPGRFSGRQFSNSRSEMNVSTLELGDSALYLCASRARELVDTQYFGPGTRLTVL.